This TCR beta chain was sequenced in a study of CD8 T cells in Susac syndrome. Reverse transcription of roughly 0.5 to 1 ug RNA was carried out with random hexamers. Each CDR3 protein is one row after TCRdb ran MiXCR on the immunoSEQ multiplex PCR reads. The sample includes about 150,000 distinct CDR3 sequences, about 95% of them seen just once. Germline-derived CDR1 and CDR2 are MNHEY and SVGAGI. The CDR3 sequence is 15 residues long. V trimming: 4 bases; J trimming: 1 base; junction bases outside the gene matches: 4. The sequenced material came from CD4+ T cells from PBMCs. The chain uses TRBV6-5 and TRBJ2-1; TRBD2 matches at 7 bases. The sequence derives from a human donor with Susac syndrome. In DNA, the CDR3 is TGTGCCAGCAGTTCCAACGGGGGGTCCTACAATGAGCAGTTCTTC. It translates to CASSSNGGSYNEQFF.